The 6 T cell receptor beta chains below all came from one sample that was sequenced in a study of blood T cell repertoires in COVID-19. Generated by immunoSEQ multiplex PCR, the TCRdb table keeps only in-frame clones and is missing some. The table lists fewer than 250,000 clones, approximately 85% of them singletons. What was sequenced was peripheral blood. Receptor source: a woman aged 70-85 years with acute or convalescent COVID-19.

This rearrangement joins TRBV4-2 to TRBJ1-5, with D maybe TRBD1 (6 bases). Trimming pared 3 bases from V and 6 bases from J, leaving 15 bases between. In germline, CDR1 is LGHNA, CDR2 YNFKEQ. The CDR3 has 15 residues. DNA of the CDR3: TGTGCCAGCAGCCAGAATACAGGGAGGGGTCAGCCCCAGCATTTT. This codes for CASSQNTGRGQPQHF.

This clone was counted a single time. The chain is built from TRBV6-2 or TRBV6-3 and TRBJ1-1, with D perhaps matching TRBD1 (6 bases). The germline V gene has CDR1 MNHEY and CDR2 SVGEGT. Trimming left V 2 bases short and J 5 bases short, with 9 bases between. The CDR3 has 13 amino acids. CDR3 in DNA: TGTGCCAGCAGTTACGGGGGGGCGACTGAAGCTTTCTTT. This encodes CASSYGGATEAFF.

The chain joins TRBV27 to TRBJ2-7, with 12 positions matching TRBD1. The V gene's germline CDR1 is MNHEY and CDR2 SMNVEV (reference sequence). The CDR3 sequence is 17 residues long. V lost 0 bases and J lost 2; bases outside the gene matches: 5. The CDR3 protein is CASSLSIGTGGPYEQYF. The CDR3 DNA follows: TGTGCCAGCAGTTTATCCATTGGGACAGGGGGCCCCTACGAGCAGTACTTC.

The chain has TRBV10-3 and TRBJ2-3, with a possible D match to TRBD1 (6 bases). Germline V gene lookup returns CDR1 ENHRY and CDR2 SYGVKD. Trimming took off 0 bases at V and 0 bases at J, with 10 bases between the two ends. CDR3 size: 16 residues. This CDR3 is CAISESETGSTDTQYF. The CDR3 DNA is TGTGCCATCAGTGAGTCGGAGACAGGTAGCACAGATACGCAGTATTTT.

The rearrangement joins TRBV6-2 or TRBV6-3 to TRBJ2-5; TRBD1 agrees at 10 bases. CDR3 size: 16 residues. CDR1 is MNHEY, CDR2 SVGEGT, per germline. V trimming: 6 bases; J trimming: 4 bases; junction bases outside the gene matches: 11. CDR3 coding DNA: TGTGCCAGCAGCAACGCCGGGACAGGGGTTCCAGAGACCCAGTACTTC. Encoded protein: CASSNAGTGVPETQYF.

This chain connects TRBV2 to TRBJ1-5; D unresolved. The ends were cut back, 1 base at V and 3 bases at J, with 10 bases in the middle. Looked up from germline, CDR1 is SNHLY and CDR2 is FYNNEI. This CDR3 region has 15 residues. The CDR3: CASSEERAANQPQHF. DNA of the CDR3: TGTGCCAGCAGTGAAGAGCGGGCCGCCAATCAGCCCCAGCATTTT.